The rows below give T cell receptor beta chains drawn from one sample of a study of blood T cell repertoires in COVID-19. TCRdb keeps only in-frame clones here, not all; method: immunoSEQ multiplex PCR. The table records 150,000 to 200,000 clones, roughly 80% of them present only once. The sample consisted of peripheral blood. The receptors were sampled from a woman in her 70s with COVID-19, enrolled during active disease. The CDR3 runs from the conserved cysteine through the conserved F or W. The D gene is left open where the match is weak. Clone size is shown for a subset of rows, as once, few, many or a class of expanded clone.

TGTGCCAGCAGTTATACGGGAGAAAAACTGTTTTTT	CASSYTGEKLFF	12	NA	NA	TRBJ1-4	TRBV12-3/TRBV12-4
TGTGCCACTAGGCTAGCTGAGGAGACCCAGTACTTC	CATRLAEETQYF	12	NA	NA	TRBJ2-5	TRBV6-6
TGCGCCAGCAGCCAATATTCCGGACAGACTAATTCACCCCTCCACTTT	CASSQYSGQTNSPLHF	16	NA	NA	TRBJ1-6	TRBV4-3
TGTGCCAGCAGTGAACGACAGAGCTACACCTTC	CASSERQSYTF	11	once	NA	TRBJ1-2	TRBV2
TGTGCCAGCTCACCAGCAGGAAACTATGGCTACACCTTC	CASSPAGNYGYTF	13	NA	NA	TRBJ1-2	TRBV18
TGTGCCAGCAGTGAGTTCCGGGGTGCCTACAATGAGCAGTTCTTC	CASSEFRGAYNEQFF	15	NA	NA	TRBJ2-1	TRBV6-1
TGCAGCGTTGAATCAGGGGCCGAGGATGAAAAACTGTTTTTT	CSVESGAEDEKLFF	14	NA	NA	TRBJ1-4	TRBV29-1
TGTGCCAGCAGCCAGCGACTAGCGGTAGACGGGGAGCTGTTTTTT	CASSQRLAVDGELFF	15	NA	TRBD2	TRBJ2-2	TRBV3-1/TRBV3-2
TGTGCCTCCACGGGGACAGGACTTGGCTACACCTTC	CASTGTGLGYTF	12	NA	TRBD1	TRBJ1-2	TRBV30
TGTGCCTGGCGCCATGGACAGGTTGATAGCAATCAGCCCCAGCATTTT	CAWRHGQVDSNQPQHF	16	NA	TRBD1	TRBJ1-5	TRBV30
TGTGCCAGCTCACCGGGACTAGCAAGCAATGAGCAGTTCTTC	CASSPGLASNEQFF	14	NA	TRBD2	TRBJ2-1	TRBV7-2
TGTGCCAGCAGCCGCCGGGACAGGGACCGGGAGCTGTTTTTT	CASSRRDRDRELFF	14	NA	TRBD1	TRBJ2-2	TRBV11-2
TGTGCCAGCAGTTCGCAGGGGGCAAGCTCCTACAATGAGCAGTTCTTC	CASSSQGASSYNEQFF	16	NA	TRBD1	TRBJ2-1	TRBV28
TGTGCCACCAGTGACCCGGGACTAGCGGGGCACTACAATGAGCAGTTCTTC	CATSDPGLAGHYNEQFF	17	NA	TRBD2	TRBJ2-1	TRBV24-1
TGTGCCAGCAGCTGGGCTAGCGGGAGGCCGTACGAGCAGTACTTC	CASSWASGRPYEQYF	15	NA	TRBD2	TRBJ2-7	TRBV5-4
TGTGCCTGGAGTGGCCCGGGGGGGGAAAAACTGTTTTTT	CAWSGPGGEKLFF	13	NA	NA	TRBJ1-4	TRBV30
TGCGCCAGCAGCTTGGACCGGGGGGAGTTATTTGACGAGCAGTACTTC	CASSLDRGELFDEQYF	16	NA	TRBD2	TRBJ2-7	TRBV5-1
TGTGCCACCAGTGATTCGGGGACTAGCGGGGGTTCTTACAATGAGCAGTTCTTC	CATSDSGTSGGSYNEQFF	18	NA	TRBD2	TRBJ2-1	TRBV24-1
TGTGCCATCAGTGAGTCCCGGAGTGGGGCTTTACTGTTTTTT	CAISESRSGALLFF	14	NA	NA	TRBJ1-4	TRBV10-3
TGTGCCAGCAGCCCCGGACAGGGGGTATACGAGCAGTACTTC	CASSPGQGVYEQYF	14	NA	TRBD1	TRBJ2-7	TRBV7-9
TGTGCCAGCAAGCCCACCACAGATACGCAGTATTTT	CASKPTTDTQYF	12	NA	NA	TRBJ2-3	TRBV2
TGTGATGCGGGAGGGCCGTGCGAGCAGTACTTC	CDAGGPCEQYF	11	NA	TRBD2	TRBJ2-7	TRBV19
TGTGCCAGCTCACCCGTACAGGGGTGGGGGATGAACACTGAAGCTTTCTTT	CASSPVQGWGMNTEAFF	17	NA	TRBD1	TRBJ1-1	TRBV18
TGCAGCGCCACAACGGGGAACACTGAAGCTTTCTTT	CSATTGNTEAFF	12	NA	NA	TRBJ1-1	TRBV29-1
TGCGCCAGCAGCACTCGGACAGAAGAGACCCAGTACTTC	CASSTRTEETQYF	13	NA	NA	TRBJ2-5	TRBV5-1
TGCGCCAGCAGCTCAAGCCCCCCGGGAGATACGCAGTATTTT	CASSSSPPGDTQYF	14	NA	NA	TRBJ2-3	TRBV5-1
TGTGCCAGCAGCAACCCGAGGGGCAGGGGGTCCTCTGGGGCCAACGTCCTGACTTTC	CASSNPRGRGSSGANVLTF	19	NA	TRBD1	TRBJ2-6	TRBV7-2
TGTGCCAGCAGTCTCAGGGGGCGAGAGACCCAGTACTTC	CASSLRGRETQYF	13	many	TRBD1	TRBJ2-5	TRBV14
TGTGCCAGCAGCTCACCCAGACAGGGGGCCGTGAACACTGAAGCTTTCTTT	CASSSPRQGAVNTEAFF	17	NA	TRBD1	TRBJ1-1	TRBV11-2
TGCGCCAGCAGCCCGGCCTTAGCGGGAGTGATAGATACGCAGTATTTT	CASSPALAGVIDTQYF	16	NA	TRBD2	TRBJ2-3	TRBV5-1
TGTGCCAGCAGCCGGGGGCTTGAGCAGTTCTTC	CASSRGLEQFF	11	once	NA	TRBJ2-1	TRBV7-8
TGCAGCGTCGCCGGGGGTAAAGAGACCCAGTACTTC	CSVAGGKETQYF	12	once	NA	TRBJ2-5	TRBV29-1
TGTGCCAGCAGCACCACTAGCGGGAGCTCCTACAATGAGCAGTTCTTC	CASSTTSGSSYNEQFF	16	NA	TRBD2	TRBJ2-1	TRBV7-2
TGTGCCAGCAGCCGGACAGGGACCTACGAGCAGTACTTC	CASSRTGTYEQYF	13	NA	TRBD1	TRBJ2-7	TRBV27
TGTGCCAGCAGCCCCGCCGGGACTAGCGGGAGTTACGAGCAGTACTTC	CASSPAGTSGSYEQYF	16	NA	TRBD2	TRBJ2-7	TRBV5-4
TGTGCCAGCAGCCAAATCACGGGAGTTGAGTCAGATACGCAGTATTTT	CASSQITGVESDTQYF	16	once	NA	TRBJ2-3	TRBV4-2
TGTGCCAGCACCCCGAGGTTACTCTCCTACAATGAGCAGTTCTTC	CASTPRLLSYNEQFF	15	NA	NA	TRBJ2-1	TRBV9
TGTGCCAGCAGCTTAAAGGGGGCGCGGTATGGCTACACCTTC	CASSLKGARYGYTF	14	many	TRBD1	TRBJ1-2	TRBV7-8